Listed here is a single T cell receptor beta chain. Its antigen remains unidentified. Vbeta (60) and Jbeta (13) primers were used in the PCR. Clones were read by immunoSEQ multiplex PCR, and TCRdb kept only the in-frame ones, dropping some. The data show 180,000 or so clones, 70% to 90% seen once. The CDR3 spans 15 residues. With 2 bases removed from V and 1 base from J, the gap between germline ends came to 12 bases. Per germline, CDR1 SGDLS and CDR2 YYNGEE. The data originate from a study of cytomegalovirus exposure and HLA in healthy donors. Findings and limits, study-wide: The classifier was said to identify cytomegalovirus status with high specificity and sensitivity. HLA alleles were associated with around 17,000 TCR beta sequences in a later analysis at 0.05 false discovery rate. Most observed TCR sequences were rare, whereas some public TCRs were detected in many donors. The authors listed over 150 TCR beta chains as cytomegalovirus-associated.

The chain uses TRBV9 and TRBJ1-2; possible D gene TRBD1, 6 bases. This sequence originates from a man younger than 30 in good health and CMV-seropositive. Material: PBMCs. The CDR3 is CASSVDSGGNYGYTF. CDR3 DNA sequence: TGTGCCAGCAGCGTGGACAGTGGGGGTAACTATGGCTACACCTTC.